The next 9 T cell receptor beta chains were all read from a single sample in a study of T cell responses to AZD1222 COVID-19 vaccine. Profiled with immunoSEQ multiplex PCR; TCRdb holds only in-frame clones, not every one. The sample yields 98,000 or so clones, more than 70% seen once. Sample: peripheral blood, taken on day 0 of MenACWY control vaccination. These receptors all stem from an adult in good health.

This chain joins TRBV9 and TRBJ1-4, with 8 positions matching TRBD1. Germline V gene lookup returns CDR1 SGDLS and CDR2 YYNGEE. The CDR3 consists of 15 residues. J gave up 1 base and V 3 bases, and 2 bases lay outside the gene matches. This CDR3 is CASSGTGGTNEKLFF. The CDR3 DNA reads TGTGCCAGCAGCGGAACAGGGGGAACTAATGAAAAACTGTTTTTT.

Written as DNA, the CDR3 is TGTGCCTGGAGTGTATCGGATCAGTACAATGAGCAGTTCTTC. Its protein is CAWSVSDQYNEQFF. The genes are TRBV30 and TRBJ2-1; D ambiguous. The V and J ends lost 0 bases and 4 bases respectively, with 10 bases between them. The germline V gene has CDR1 GTSNPN and CDR2 SVGIG (reference sequence). The CDR3 is made up of 14 amino acids. The complete variable domain, with remaining parts taken from reference TRBV30 and TRBJ2-1, reads SQTIHQWPATLVQPVGSPLSLECTVEGTSNPNLYWYRQAAGRGLQLLFYSVGIGQISSEVPQNLSASRPQDRQFILSSKKLLLSDSGFYLCAWSVSDQYNEQFFGPGTRLTVL.

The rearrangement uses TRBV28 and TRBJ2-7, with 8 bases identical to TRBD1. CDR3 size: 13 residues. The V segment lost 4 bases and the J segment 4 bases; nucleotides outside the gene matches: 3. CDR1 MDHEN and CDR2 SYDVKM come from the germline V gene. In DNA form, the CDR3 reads TGTGCCAGCAGTTGGGGACAGGATTACGAGCAGTACTTC. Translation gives CASSWGQDYEQYF. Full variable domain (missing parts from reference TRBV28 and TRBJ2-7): DVKVTQSSRYLVKRTGEKVFLECVQDMDHENMFWYRQDPGLGLRLIYFSYDVKMKEKGDIPEGYSVSREKKERFSLILESASTNQTSMYLCASSWGQDYEQYFGPGTRLTVT.

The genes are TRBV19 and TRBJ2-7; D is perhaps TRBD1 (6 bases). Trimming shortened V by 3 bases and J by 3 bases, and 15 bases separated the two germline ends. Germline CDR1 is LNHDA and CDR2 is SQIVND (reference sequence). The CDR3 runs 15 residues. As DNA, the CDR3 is TGTGCCAGTAGTATTCGCAGGGGTGGGAACTACGAGCAGTACTTC. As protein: CASSIRRGGNYEQYF.

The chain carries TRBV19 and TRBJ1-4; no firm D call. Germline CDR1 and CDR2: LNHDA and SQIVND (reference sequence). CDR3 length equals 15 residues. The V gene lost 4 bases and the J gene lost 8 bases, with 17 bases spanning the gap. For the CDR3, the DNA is TGTGCCAGTAGTACCCCCCGGACCCTAGGGGAAAAACTGTTTTTT. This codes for CASSTPRTLGEKLFF.

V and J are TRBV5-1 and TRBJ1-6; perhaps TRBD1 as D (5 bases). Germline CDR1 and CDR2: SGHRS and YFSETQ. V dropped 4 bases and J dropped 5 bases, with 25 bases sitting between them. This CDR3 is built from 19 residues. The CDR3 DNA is TGCGCCAGCAGCCTGACCCCACGGGCCGGAACGGGGGATAATTCACCCCTCCACTTT. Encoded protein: CASSLTPRAGTGDNSPLHF.

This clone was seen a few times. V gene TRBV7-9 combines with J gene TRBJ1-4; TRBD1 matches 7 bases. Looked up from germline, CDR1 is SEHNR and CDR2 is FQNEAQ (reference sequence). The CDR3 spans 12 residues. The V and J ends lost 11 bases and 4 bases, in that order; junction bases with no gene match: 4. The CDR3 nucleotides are TGTGCCTGGGGACAGTTTAATGAAAAACTGTTTTTT. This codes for CAWGQFNEKLFF.

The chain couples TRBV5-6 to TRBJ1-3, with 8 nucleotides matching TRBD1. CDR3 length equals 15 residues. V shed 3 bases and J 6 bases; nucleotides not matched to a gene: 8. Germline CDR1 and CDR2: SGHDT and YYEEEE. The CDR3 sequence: CASSSGTGLKNTIYF. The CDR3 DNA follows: TGTGCCAGCAGCTCGGGGACAGGATTGAAAAACACCATATATTTT. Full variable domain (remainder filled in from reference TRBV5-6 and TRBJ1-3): DAGVTQSPTHLIKTRGQQVTLRCSPKSGHDTVSWYQQALGQGPQFIFQYYEEEERQRGNFPDRFSGHQFPNYSSELNVNALLLGDSALYLCASSSGTGLKNTIYFGEGSWLTVV.

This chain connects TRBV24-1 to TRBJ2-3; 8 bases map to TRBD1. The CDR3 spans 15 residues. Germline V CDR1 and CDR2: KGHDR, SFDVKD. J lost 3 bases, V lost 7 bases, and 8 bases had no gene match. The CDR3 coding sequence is TGTGCCACCAGCCCTGGGACAGGAGGAACAGATACGCAGTATTTT. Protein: CATSPGTGGTDTQYF.